The source of this T cell receptor (beta chain) is a study of Graves' ophthalmopathy and Graves' hyperthyroidism. The germline V gene encodes CDR1 SGHAT and CDR2 FQNNGV. The V and J ends lost 0 bases and 2 bases, in that order; junction bases with no gene match: 6. The CDR3 totals 16 residues. This clonotype was recorded many times. RNA served as the template for amplifying TCR beta CDR3 regions. A first-round RT-PCR used HTBI primers, followed by a second-round multiplex PCR. MiXCR was run by TCRdb on the multiplex PCR reads, yielding one entry per CDR3 protein. The sample gives hundreds of thousands of distinct CDR3 sequences, about 20% of which show up once; approximately 7% is in the top ten.

The clonotype was recovered from a woman in her late teens or twenties with stable Graves' hyperthyroidism. Some clones in this sample may be carry-over from other donors' samples. Sequences were obtained from peripheral blood. The rearrangement links TRBV11-2 to TRBJ2-5, with 7 bases aligning to TRBD2. CDR3 sequence: CASSLDLPSGQETQYF. In DNA form, the CDR3 reads TGTGCCAGCAGCTTAGATCTTCCTAGCGGACAAGAGACCCAGTACTTC.